The present T cell receptor beta chain was sequenced within a study of OX40 agonist ivuxolimab in advanced cancers. For the study at large: At roughly 80% male, the cohort had a mean age of about 60 years, ranging from about 20 to 80.

Profiling relied on immunoSEQ multiplex PCR, and the TCRdb table lists in-frame clones only, not all of them. The table has 30,000 or so clones, roughly 80% seen once. Points from the study as a whole: More expanded clones were found, on average, in CD8+ than in CD4+ T cells. Blood T cells, both CD4+ and CD8+, expanded clonally by week 6 at 0.1 to 3.0 mg/kg.

In regard to this clone: The antigen is undetermined.

Sequences were derived from CD4+ or CD8+ T cells sorted from blood, sampled in a trial of the OX40 agonist ivuxolimab. The sequence derives from an adult with an advanced solid tumor such as melanoma, head and neck, liver or kidney cancer.

CDR3: CASRLAGGTDTQYF. The CDR3 DNA reads as TGTGCCAGCAGACTAGCGGGGGGCACAGATACGCAGTATTTT. V is TRBV6-1 and J is TRBJ2-3; the match to TRBD2 covers 11 bases. The CDR3 contains 14 residues. V lost 6 bases and J lost 1; bases outside the gene matches: 0. Germline assignment: CDR1 MNHNS and CDR2 SASEGT.